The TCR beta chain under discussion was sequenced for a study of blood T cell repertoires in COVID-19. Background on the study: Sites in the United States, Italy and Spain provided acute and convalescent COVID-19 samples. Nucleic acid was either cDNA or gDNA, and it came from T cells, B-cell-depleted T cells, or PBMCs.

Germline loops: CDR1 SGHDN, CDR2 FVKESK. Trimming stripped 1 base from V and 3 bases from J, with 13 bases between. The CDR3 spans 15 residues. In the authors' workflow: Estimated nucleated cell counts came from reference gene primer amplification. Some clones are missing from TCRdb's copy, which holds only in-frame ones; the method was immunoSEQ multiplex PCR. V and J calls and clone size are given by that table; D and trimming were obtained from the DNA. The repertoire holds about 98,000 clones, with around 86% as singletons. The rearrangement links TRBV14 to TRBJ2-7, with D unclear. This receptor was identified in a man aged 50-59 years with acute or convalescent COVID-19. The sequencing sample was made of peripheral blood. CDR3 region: CASSQGIAPGYEQYF. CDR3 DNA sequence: TGTGCCAGCAGCCAAGGAATCGCACCGGGCTACGAGCAGTACTTC.